The 13 T cell receptor beta chains listed next were all sequenced from one sample in a study of shared clonotypes between healthy human individuals. As defined, naive CD8 cells were CD45RO-negative and positively selected for CCR7, with terminally differentiated effector memory CD45RA+ cells excluded. Generated by immunoSEQ multiplex PCR, the TCRdb table keeps only in-frame clones and is missing some. The sample shows millions of clones, over 85% of them seen only once. What was sequenced was naive CD8+ T cells sorted from blood. Every receptor here comes from a man aged 18 to 29 in good health.

This clone was detected once. V and J are TRBV28 and TRBJ2-7; either TRBD1 or TRBD2 may supply D (5 bases each). The CDR3 runs to 17 residues. Trimming removed 3 bases at V and 2 bases at J, with 20 bases between. Germline lookup yields CDR1 MDHEN and CDR2 SYDVKM. As DNA, the CDR3 is TGTGCCAGCAGTTTTTCTGATTGGGACCAGGAGACCTACGAGCAGTACTTC. This encodes CASSFSDWDQETYEQYF.

The chain couples TRBV19 to TRBJ1-1; D gene uncertain. Germline CDR1 reads LNHDA; CDR2 reads SQIVND (reference sequence). V was cut by 7 bases and J by 4 bases, with 13 bases left in between. The CDR3 is made up of 13 amino acids. Written as DNA, the CDR3 is TGTGCCAGTACAGACTCGGTGAGCACTGAAGCTTTCTTT. Translated, it gives CASTDSVSTEAFF.

The V call is TRBV18, the J call TRBJ2-3; tentative D call: TRBD2 (5 bases). Germline assignment: CDR1 KGHSH and CDR2 LQKENI. The CDR3 is 16 amino acids. V was shortened by 5 bases and J by 0 bases, with 15 bases between the two germline ends. The CDR3, as DNA: TGTGCCAGCTCAGCAAACCGGGAACCCAGCACAGATACGCAGTATTTT. Amino acid sequence: CASSANREPSTDTQYF.

The V gene is TRBV5-4, the J gene TRBJ1-3; D gene ambiguous. Trimming removed 4 bases from V and 0 bases from J, with 8 bases in between. Germline V gene sequence: CDR1 SGHNT, CDR2 YYREEE (reference sequence). The CDR3 runs 14 residues. The CDR3 protein is CASSLGASGNTIYF. The CDR3 DNA sequence: TGTGCCAGCAGCCTGGGAGCCTCTGGAAACACCATATATTTT.

Of note for this clone: Other DNA sequences of this sample code for an identical CDR3. The gene calls are TRBV5-6 and TRBJ1-5, with D hard to call. The CDR3 totals 12 residues. Germline-derived CDR1 and CDR2 are SGHDT and YYEEEE. V lost 0 bases and J 6 bases, leaving 4 bases between the germline ends. CDR3 in amino acids: CASSLDGQPQHF. CDR3 in DNA: TGTGCCAGCAGCTTGGACGGTCAGCCCCAGCATTTT. Supplemented by reference TRBV5-6 and TRBJ1-5, the full variable domain reads DAGVTQSPTHLIKTRGQQVTLRCSPKSGHDTVSWYQQALGQGPQFIFQYYEEEERQRGNFPDRFSGHQFPNYSSELNVNALLLGDSALYLCASSLDGQPQHFGDGTRLSIL.

The chain uses TRBV19 and TRBJ2-2, with a tentative D call TRBD2 (5 bases). In germline, CDR1 is LNHDA, CDR2 SQIVND (reference sequence). The CDR3 consists of 14 residues. Trimming took 3 bases from V and 7 from J, leaving 12 bases between them. CDR3 sequence: CASSIPLEGGELFF. CDR3 nucleotides: TGTGCCAGTAGTATTCCACTAGAGGGCGGGGAGCTGTTTTTT.

The V and J genes are TRBV30 and TRBJ2-1; D ambiguous. With 4 bases removed from V and 0 bases from J, the gap between germline ends came to 7 bases. This CDR3 is 13 amino acids long. Germline V gene sequence: CDR1 GTSNPN, CDR2 SVGIG (reference sequence). CDR3 bases: TGTGCCTGGATGGATCCCTCCTACAATGAGCAGTTCTTC. It codes for CAWMDPSYNEQFF.

The chain carries TRBV4-1 and TRBJ1-5; the D gene is possibly TRBD1 (6 bases). CDR3 length: 13 residues. Between the trimmed V and J ends, which lost 6 bases and 4 bases, there was a span of 10 bases. Looked up from germline, CDR1 is MGHRA and CDR2 is YSYEKL. The CDR3 bases are TGCGCCAGCAGTAGAGGGGGGAATCAGCCCCAGCATTTT. This encodes CASSRGGNQPQHF.

The rearrangement joins TRBV9 to TRBJ2-7; D uncertain. Germline assignment: CDR1 SGDLS and CDR2 YYNGEE. Trimming took off 4 bases at V and 4 bases at J, with 15 bases between the two ends. The length of the CDR3 is 14 residues. The CDR3 spells CASSSWTREYEQYF. The CDR3 region has the DNA TGTGCCAGCAGCTCGTGGACCCGAGAGTACGAGCAGTACTTC. The full variable domain, completed using reference TRBV9 and TRBJ2-7, is DSGVTQTPKHLITATGQRVTLRCSPRSGDLSVYWYQQSLDQGLQFLIQYYNGEERAKGNILERFSAQQFPDLHSELNLSSLELGDSALYFCASSSWTREYEQYFGPGTRLTVT.

The J gene is TRBJ2-7, the V gene TRBV10-3; D is undetermined. This CDR3 region has 12 residues. Germline V gene sequence: CDR1 ENHRY, CDR2 SYGVKD. The V and J ends lost 7 bases and 1 base respectively, with 8 bases between them. CDR3 coding DNA: TGTGCCATCAATACAGATTCCTACGAGCAGTACTTC. Its protein product is CAINTDSYEQYF.

The chain recombines TRBV15 with TRBJ2-5, with 10 nucleotides matching TRBD2. The length of the CDR3 is 17 residues. The germline CDR1 and CDR2 sequences are LNHNV and YYDKDF (reference sequence). The ends lost 2 bases at V and 5 bases at J; junction bases unmatched: 11. CDR3 protein: CATSRSPSGRAVETQYF. The CDR3 bases are TGTGCCACCAGCAGATCTCCAAGCGGGAGGGCTGTGGAGACCCAGTACTTC.

The J gene is TRBJ2-4, the V gene TRBV10-1; no firm D call. V lost 10 bases and J lost 11, with 18 bases in between. CDR3 length: 12 amino acids. Germline loops: CDR1 WNHNN, CDR2 SYGVQD (reference sequence). CDR3 DNA sequence: TGCGCCACCTTAAAACCAAGTAATTTTCAGTACTTC. Residues: CATLKPSNFQYF.

The chain links TRBV19 to TRBJ2-7, with unresolved D. Trimming removed 3 bases from V and 5 bases from J, with 11 bases in between. This CDR3 comprises 13 residues. The V gene's germline CDR1 is LNHDA and CDR2 SQIVND (reference sequence). In nucleotides, the CDR3 is TGTGCCAGTAGTATGTACGTCATCGACGAGCAGTACTTC. This translates into CASSMYVIDEQYF.